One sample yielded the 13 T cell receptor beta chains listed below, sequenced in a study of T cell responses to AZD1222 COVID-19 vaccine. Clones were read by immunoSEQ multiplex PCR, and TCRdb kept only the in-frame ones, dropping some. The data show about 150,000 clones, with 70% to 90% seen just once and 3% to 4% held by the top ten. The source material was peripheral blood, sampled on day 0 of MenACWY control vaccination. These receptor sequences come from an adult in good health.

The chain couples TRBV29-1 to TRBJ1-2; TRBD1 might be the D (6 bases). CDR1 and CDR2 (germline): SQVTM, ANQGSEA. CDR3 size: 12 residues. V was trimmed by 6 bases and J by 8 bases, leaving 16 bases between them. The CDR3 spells CSVRAGDGGYTF. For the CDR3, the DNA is TGCAGCGTACGCGCAGGGGACGGGGGCTACACCTTC.

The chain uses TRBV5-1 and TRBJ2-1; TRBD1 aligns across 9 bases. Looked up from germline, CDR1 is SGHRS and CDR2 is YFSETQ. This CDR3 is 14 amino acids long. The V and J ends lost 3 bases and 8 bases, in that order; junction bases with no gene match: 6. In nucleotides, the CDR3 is TGCGCCAGCAGCTGGGGGACAGGGCAGGATGAGCAGTTCTTC. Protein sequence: CASSWGTGQDEQFF.

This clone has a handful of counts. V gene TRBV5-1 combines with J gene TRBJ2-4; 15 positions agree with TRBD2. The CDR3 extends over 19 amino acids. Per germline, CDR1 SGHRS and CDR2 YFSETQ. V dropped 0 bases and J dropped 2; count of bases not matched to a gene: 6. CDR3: CASSLASGLAGGPKNIQYF. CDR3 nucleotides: TGCGCCAGCAGCTTGGCCTCCGGACTAGCGGGGGGGCCCAAAAACATTCAGTACTTC.

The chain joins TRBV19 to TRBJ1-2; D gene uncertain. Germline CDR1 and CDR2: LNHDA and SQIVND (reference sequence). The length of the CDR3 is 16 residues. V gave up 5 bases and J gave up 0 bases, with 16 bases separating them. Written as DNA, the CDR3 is TGTGCCAGTAGTTTGAATCCGACAAGCCCTAACTATGGCTACACCTTC. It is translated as CASSLNPTSPNYGYTF.

The DNA for the CDR3 is TGTGCCAGCAGTTACTTCGGCAGAGTAGATTTTCAAGCTTTCTTT. Residues: CASSYFGRVDFQAFF. V gene TRBV6-2 or TRBV6-3 combines with J gene TRBJ1-1; D gene ambiguous. The V end lost 1 base, the J end lost 9 bases, and 18 bases lay between the germline ends. The CDR3 is made up of 15 amino acids. Germline loops: CDR1 MNHEY, CDR2 SVGEGT.

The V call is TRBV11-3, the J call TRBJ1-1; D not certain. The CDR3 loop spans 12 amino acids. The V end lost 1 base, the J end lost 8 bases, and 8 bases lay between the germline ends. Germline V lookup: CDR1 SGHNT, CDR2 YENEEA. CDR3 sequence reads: CASSLVRGEAFF. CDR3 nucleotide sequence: TGTGCCAGCAGCTTAGTCCGGGGAGAAGCTTTCTTT.

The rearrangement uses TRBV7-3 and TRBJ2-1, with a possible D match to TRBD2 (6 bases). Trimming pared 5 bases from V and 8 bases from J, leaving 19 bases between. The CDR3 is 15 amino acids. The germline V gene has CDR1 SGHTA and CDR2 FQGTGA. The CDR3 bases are TGTGCCAGCAGCCCCAGACTAGGAGGTATCGATGAGCAGTTCTTC. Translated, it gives CASSPRLGGIDEQFF.

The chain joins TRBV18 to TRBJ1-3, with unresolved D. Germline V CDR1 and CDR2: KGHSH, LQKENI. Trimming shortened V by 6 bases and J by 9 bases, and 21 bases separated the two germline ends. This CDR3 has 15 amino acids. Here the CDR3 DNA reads TGTGCCAGCTCCCAATCGACTGGCTTTGTCGGCACCATATATTTT. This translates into CASSQSTGFVGTIYF.

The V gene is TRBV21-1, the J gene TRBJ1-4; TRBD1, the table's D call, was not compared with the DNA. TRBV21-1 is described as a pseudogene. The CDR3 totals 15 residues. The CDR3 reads CASSSQEPTNEKLFF. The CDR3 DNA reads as TGTGCCAGCAGCTCACAGGAGCCAACTAATGAAAAACTGTTTTTT.

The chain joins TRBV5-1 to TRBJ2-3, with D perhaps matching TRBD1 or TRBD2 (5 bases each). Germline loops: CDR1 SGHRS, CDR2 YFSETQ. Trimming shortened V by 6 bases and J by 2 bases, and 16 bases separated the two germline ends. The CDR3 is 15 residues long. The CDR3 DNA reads TGCGCCAGCATTCTCGGTTGGGGGAACACAGATACGCAGTATTTT. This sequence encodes CASILGWGNTDTQYF.

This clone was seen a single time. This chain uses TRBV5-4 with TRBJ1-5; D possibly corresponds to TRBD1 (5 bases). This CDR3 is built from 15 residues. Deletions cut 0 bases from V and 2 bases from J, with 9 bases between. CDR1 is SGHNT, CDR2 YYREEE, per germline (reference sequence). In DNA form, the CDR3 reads TGTGCCAGCAGCTTGGGGGGGAAGCGCAATCAGCCCCAGCATTTT. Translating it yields CASSLGGKRNQPQHF.

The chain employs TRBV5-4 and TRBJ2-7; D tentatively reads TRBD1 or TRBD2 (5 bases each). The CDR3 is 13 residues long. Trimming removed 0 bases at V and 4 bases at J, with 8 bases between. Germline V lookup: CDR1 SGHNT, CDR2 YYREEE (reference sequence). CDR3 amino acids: CASSLVGRYEQYF. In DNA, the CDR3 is TGTGCCAGCAGCTTGGTGGGACGTTACGAGCAGTACTTC. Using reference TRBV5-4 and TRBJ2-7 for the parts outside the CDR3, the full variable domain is ETGVTQSPTHLIKTRGQQVTLRCSSQSGHNTVSWYQQALGQGPQFIFQYYREEENGRGNFPPRFSGLQFPNYSSELNVNALELDDSALYLCASSLVGRYEQYFGPGTRLTVT.

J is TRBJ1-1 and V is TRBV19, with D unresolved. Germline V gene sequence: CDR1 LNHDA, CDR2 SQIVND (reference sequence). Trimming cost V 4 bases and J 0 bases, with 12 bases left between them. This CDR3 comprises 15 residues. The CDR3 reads CASSKVGRVNTEAFF. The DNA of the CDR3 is TGTGCCAGTAGTAAGGTCGGTCGTGTGAACACTGAAGCTTTCTTT.